This T cell receptor (beta chain) originates from a study of cytomegalovirus exposure and HLA in healthy donors. Study-wide context: Unique TCRs numbering roughly 85 million, obtained from HLA-typed donors, made up an early data release.

Germline-derived CDR1 and CDR2 are SNHLY and FYNNEI. This CDR3 has 14 residues. V was trimmed by 6 bases and J by 5 bases, leaving 13 bases between them. With 60 Vbeta and 13 Jbeta primers, the PCR was carried out. Clones were read by immunoSEQ multiplex PCR, and TCRdb kept only the in-frame ones, dropping some. This table holds about 170,000 clones, approximately 81% found once. This clone came up once. This clonotype originated in a man aged 30-40 years in good health and CMV-seropositive. Sequenced material: PBMCs. The chain joins TRBV2 to TRBJ2-2; weak D call: TRBD2 (6 bases). The CDR3 DNA follows: TGTGCCAGCAGAACGGGAGTGAATACCGGGGAGCTGTTTTTT. Its translation: CASRTGVNTGELFF.